This T cell receptor (beta chain) was recorded in a study of T cell changes during pregnancy in multiple sclerosis. TCRdb's copy holds only in-frame clones and misses some; the assay was immunoSEQ multiplex PCR. The data contain 100,000 or so clones, just over 90% of them singletons. Trimming pared 5 bases from V and 7 bases from J, leaving 11 bases between. Looked up from germline, CDR1 is SGHVS and CDR2 is FQNEAQ. This CDR3 has 13 amino acids. The chain is built from TRBV7-8 and TRBJ1-4; perhaps TRBD1 as D (6 bases). This sequence was found in a female donor with multiple sclerosis, enrolled in a pregnancy study. Sequences were derived from peripheral blood, sampled after pregnancy. As DNA, the CDR3 is TGTGCCAGCAGCAACAGACAGGTTGAAAAACTGTTTTTT. The encoded protein is CASSNRQVEKLFF.